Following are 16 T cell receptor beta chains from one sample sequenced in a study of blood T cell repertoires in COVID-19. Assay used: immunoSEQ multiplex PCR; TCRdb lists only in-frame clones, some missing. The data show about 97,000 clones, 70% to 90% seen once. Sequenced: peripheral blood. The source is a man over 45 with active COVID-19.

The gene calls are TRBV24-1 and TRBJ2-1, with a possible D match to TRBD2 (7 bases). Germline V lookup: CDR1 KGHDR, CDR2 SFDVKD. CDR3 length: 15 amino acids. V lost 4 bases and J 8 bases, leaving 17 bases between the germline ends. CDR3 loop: CATSDGTRGGYEQFF. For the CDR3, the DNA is TGTGCCACCAGTGACGGGACAAGGGGAGGGTATGAGCAGTTCTTC.

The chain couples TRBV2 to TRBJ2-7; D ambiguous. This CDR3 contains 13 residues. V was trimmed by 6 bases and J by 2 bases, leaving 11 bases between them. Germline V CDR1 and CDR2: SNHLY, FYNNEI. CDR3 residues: CASSQGVTYEQYF. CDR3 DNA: TGTGCCAGCAGCCAAGGAGTTACCTACGAGCAGTACTTC.

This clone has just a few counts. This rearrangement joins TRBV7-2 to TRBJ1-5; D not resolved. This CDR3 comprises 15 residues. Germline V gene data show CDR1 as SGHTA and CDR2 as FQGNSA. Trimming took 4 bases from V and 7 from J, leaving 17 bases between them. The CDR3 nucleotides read TGTGCCAGCAGCTCCCAGGAGGGCCCCCGACAGCCCCAGCATTTT. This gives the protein CASSSQEGPRQPQHF.

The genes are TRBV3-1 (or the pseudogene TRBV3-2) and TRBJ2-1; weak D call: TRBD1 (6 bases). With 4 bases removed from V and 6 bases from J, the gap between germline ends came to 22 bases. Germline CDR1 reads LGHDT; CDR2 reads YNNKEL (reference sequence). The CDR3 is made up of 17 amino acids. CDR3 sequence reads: CASSPRIRDKGLNEQFF. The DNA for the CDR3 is TGTGCCAGCAGCCCCAGAATCAGGGACAAGGGCCTCAATGAGCAGTTCTTC.

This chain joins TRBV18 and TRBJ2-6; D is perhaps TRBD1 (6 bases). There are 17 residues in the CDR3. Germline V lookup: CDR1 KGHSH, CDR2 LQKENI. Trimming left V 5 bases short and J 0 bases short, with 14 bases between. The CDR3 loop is CASSRGTARSGANVLTF. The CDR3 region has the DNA TGTGCCAGCTCAAGGGGGACGGCCCGCTCTGGGGCCAACGTCCTGACTTTC. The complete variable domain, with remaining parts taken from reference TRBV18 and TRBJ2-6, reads NAGVMQNPRHLVRRRGQEARLRCSPMKGHSHVYWYRQLPEEGLKFMVYLQKENIIDESGMPKERFSAEFPKEGPSILRIQQVVRGDSAAYFCASSRGTARSGANVLTFGAGSRLTVL.

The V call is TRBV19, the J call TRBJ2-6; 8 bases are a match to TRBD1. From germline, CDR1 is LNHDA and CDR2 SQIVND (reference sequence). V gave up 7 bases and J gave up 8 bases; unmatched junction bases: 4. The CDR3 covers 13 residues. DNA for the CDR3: TGTGCCAGTACCCCAGGGGGCACCAACGTCCTGACTTTC. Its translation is CASTPGGTNVLTF.

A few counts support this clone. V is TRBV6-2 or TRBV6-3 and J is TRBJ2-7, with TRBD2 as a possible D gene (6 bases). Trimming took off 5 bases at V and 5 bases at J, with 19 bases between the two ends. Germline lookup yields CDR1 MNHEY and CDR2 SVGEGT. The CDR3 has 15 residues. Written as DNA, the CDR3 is TGTGCCAGCAGTGCCCTGCGCGGGGCCCAACACGAGCAGTACTTC. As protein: CASSALRGAQHEQYF.

This CDR3 is CATRRDKSGYTF. For the CDR3, the DNA is TGTGCCACCAGAAGGGACAAGTCTGGCTACACCTTC. This sequence joins TRBV6-5 and TRBJ1-2; maybe TRBD1 (6 bases). From germline, CDR1 is MNHEY and CDR2 SVGAGI. Trimming shortened V by 10 bases and J by 7 bases, and 16 bases separated the two germline ends. The CDR3 contains 12 residues.

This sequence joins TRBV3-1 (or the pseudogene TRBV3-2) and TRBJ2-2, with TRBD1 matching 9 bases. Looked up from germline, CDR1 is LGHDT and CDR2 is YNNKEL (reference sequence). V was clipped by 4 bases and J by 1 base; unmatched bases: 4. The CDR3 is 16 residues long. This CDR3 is CASSLRTGVNTGELFF. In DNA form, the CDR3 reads TGTGCCAGCAGCCTTAGGACAGGGGTGAACACCGGGGAGCTGTTTTTT.

The CDR3 loop reads CASSPGGYGYTF. For the CDR3, the DNA is TGTGCCAGCAGCCCAGGGGGGTATGGCTACACCTTC. The chain recombines TRBV5-6 with TRBJ1-2, with TRBD1 identical over 7 bases. The V gene's germline CDR1 is SGHDT and CDR2 YYEEEE. The CDR3 runs 12 residues. After removal of 4 bases from V and 5 bases from J, the junction contained 2 bases not matched to a gene.

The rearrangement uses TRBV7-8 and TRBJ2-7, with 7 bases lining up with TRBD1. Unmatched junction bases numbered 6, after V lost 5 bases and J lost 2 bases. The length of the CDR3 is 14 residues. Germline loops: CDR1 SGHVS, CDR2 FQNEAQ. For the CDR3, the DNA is TGTGCCAGCAGCGCAGGGGGTCCCCCCTACGAGCAGTACTTC. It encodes CASSAGGPPYEQYF.

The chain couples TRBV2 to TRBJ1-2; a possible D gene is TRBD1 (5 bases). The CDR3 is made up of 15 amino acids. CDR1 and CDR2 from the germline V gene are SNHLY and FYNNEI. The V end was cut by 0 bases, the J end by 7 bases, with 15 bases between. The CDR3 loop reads CASSEALQGLGGYTF. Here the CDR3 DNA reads TGTGCCAGCAGTGAAGCGCTTCAGGGTTTGGGTGGCTACACCTTC.

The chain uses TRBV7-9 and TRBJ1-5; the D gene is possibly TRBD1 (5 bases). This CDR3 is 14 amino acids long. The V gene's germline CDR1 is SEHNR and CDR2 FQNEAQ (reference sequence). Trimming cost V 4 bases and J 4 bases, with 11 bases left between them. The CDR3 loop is CASSSDTWNQPQHF. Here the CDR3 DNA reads TGTGCCAGCAGCTCGGACACGTGGAATCAGCCCCAGCATTTT.

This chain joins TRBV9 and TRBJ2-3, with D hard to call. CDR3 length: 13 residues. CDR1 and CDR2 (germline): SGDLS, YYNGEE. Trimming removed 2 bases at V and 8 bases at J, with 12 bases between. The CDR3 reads CASSVSPPGTQYF. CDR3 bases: TGTGCCAGCAGCGTCTCACCCCCAGGTACGCAGTATTTT. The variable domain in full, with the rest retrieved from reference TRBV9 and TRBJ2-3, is DSGVTQTPKHLITATGQRVTLRCSPRSGDLSVYWYQQSLDQGLQFLIQYYNGEERAKGNILERFSAQQFPDLHSELNLSSLELGDSALYFCASSVSPPGTQYFGPGTRLTVL.

The CDR3 sequence is CASSPGGLGPILEAFF. Here the CDR3 DNA reads TGCGCCAGCAGTCCGGGAGGGCTGGGGCCCATCTTAGAAGCTTTCTTT. V and J are TRBV23-1 and TRBJ1-1; TRBD1 is a possible D gene (5 bases). TRBV23-1 is noted as an ORF with a role that remains uncertain. V dropped 4 bases and J dropped 8 bases, with 23 bases sitting between them. The length of the CDR3 is 16 residues.

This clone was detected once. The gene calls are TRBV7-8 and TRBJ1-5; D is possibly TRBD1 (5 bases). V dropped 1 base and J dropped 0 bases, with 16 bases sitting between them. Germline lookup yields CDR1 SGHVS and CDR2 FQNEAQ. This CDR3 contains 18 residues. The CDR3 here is CASSLGAGAGYSNQPQHF. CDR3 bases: TGTGCCAGCAGCTTAGGGGCTGGTGCAGGGTATAGCAATCAGCCCCAGCATTTT.